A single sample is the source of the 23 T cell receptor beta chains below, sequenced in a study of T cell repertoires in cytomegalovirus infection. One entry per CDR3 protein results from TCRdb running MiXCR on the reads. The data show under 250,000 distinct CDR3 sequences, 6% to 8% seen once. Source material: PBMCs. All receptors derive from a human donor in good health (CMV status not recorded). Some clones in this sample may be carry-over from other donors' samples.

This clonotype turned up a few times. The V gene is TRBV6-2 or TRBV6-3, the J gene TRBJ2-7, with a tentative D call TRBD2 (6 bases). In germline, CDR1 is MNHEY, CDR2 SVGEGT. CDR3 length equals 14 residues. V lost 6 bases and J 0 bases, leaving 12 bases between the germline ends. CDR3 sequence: CASRRRGSSYEQYF. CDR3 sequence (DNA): TGTGCCAGCAGAAGGCGGGGCAGCTCCTACGAGCAGTACTTC.

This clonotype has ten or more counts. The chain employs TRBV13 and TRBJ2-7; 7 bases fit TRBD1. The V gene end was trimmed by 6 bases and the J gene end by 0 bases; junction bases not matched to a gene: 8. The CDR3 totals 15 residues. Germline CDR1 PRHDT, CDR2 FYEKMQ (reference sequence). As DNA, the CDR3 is TGTGCCAGCAGTAACGGACAGGCCCTCTCCTACGAGCAGTACTTC. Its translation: CASSNGQALSYEQYF.

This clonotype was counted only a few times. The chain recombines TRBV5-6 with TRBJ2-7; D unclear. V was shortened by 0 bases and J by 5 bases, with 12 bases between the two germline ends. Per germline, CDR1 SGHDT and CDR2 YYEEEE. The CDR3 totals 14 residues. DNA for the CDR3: TGTGCCAGCAGCTTGGGCACGAGCTTTCACGAGCAGTACTTC. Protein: CASSLGTSFHEQYF. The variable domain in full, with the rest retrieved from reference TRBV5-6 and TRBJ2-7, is DAGVTQSPTHLIKTRGQQVTLRCSPKSGHDTVSWYQQALGQGPQFIFQYYEEEERQRGNFPDRFSGHQFPNYSSELNVNALLLGDSALYLCASSLGTSFHEQYFGPGTRLTVT.

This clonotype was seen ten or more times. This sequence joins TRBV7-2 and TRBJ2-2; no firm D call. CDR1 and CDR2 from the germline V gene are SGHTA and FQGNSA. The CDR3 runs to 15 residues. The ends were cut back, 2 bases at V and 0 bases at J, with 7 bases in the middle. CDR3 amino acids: CASSLRRPNTGELFF. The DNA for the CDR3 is TGTGCCAGCAGCTTAAGACGGCCGAACACCGGGGAGCTGTTTTTT.

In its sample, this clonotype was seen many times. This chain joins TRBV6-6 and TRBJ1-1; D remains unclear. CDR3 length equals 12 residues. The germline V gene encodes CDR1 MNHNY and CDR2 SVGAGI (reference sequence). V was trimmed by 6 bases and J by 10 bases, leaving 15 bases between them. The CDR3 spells CASSQIRIGAFF. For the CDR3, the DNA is TGTGCCAGCAGCCAGATACGTATTGGAGCTTTCTTT.

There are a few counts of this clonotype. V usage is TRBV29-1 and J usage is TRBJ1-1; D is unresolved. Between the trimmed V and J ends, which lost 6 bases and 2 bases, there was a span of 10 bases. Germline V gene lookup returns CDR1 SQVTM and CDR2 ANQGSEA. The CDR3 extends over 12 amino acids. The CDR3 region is CSVRHGNTEAFF. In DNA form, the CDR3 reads TGCAGCGTCCGACACGGAAACACTGAAGCTTTCTTT.

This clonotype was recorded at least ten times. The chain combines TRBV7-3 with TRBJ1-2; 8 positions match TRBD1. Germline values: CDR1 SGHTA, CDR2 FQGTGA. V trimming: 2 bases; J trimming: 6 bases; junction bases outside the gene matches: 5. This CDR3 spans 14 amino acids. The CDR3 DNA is TGTGCCAGCAGCTTAGGACAGGGTTGGGATGGCTACACCTTC. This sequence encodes CASSLGQGWDGYTF.

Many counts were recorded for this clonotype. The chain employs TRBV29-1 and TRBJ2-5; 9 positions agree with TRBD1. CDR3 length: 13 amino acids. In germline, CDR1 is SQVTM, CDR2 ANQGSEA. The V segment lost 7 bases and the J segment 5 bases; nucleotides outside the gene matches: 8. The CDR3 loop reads CSATTGGGETQYF. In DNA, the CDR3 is TGCAGCGCCACAACAGGGGGCGGGGAGACCCAGTACTTC.

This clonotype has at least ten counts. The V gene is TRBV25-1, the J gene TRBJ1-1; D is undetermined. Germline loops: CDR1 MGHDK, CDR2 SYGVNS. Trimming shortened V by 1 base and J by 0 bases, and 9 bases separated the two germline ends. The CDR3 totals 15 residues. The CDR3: CASSEWDRVNTEAFF. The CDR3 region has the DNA TGTGCCAGCAGTGAATGGGATCGGGTGAACACTGAAGCTTTCTTT. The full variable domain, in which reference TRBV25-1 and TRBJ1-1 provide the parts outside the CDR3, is EADIYQTPRYLVIGTGKKITLECSQTMGHDKMYWYQQDPGMELHLIHYSYGVNSTEKGDLSSESTVSRIRTEHFPLTLESARPSHTSQYLCASSEWDRVNTEAFFGQGTRLTVV.

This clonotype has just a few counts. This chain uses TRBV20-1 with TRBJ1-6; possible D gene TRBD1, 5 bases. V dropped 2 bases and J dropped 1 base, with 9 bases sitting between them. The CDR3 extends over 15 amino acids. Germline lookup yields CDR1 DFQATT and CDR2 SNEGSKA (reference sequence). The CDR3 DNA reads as TGCAGTGCTAGATGGGGGGAATCCTATAATTCACCCCTCCACTTT. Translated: CSARWGESYNSPLHF.

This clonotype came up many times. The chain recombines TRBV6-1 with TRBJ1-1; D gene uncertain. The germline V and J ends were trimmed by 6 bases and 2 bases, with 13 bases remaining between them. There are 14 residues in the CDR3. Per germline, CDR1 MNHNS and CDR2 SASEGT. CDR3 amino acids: CASRIRAVNTEAFF. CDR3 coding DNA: TGTGCCAGCAGGATTCGGGCCGTAAACACTGAAGCTTTCTTT.

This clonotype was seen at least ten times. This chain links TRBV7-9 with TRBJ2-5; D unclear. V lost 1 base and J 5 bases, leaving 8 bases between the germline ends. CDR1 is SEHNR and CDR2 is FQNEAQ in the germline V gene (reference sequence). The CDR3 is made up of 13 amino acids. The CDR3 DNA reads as TGTGCCAGCAGCTTAGACTCCGAGGAGACCCAGTACTTC. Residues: CASSLDSEETQYF.

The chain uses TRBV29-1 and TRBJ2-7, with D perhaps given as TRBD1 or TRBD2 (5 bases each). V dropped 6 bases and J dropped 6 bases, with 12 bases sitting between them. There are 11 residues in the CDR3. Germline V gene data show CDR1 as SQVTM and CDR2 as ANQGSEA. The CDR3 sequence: CSVGSGGEQYF. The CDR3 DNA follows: TGCAGCGTGGGGTCTGGGGGCGAGCAGTACTTC.

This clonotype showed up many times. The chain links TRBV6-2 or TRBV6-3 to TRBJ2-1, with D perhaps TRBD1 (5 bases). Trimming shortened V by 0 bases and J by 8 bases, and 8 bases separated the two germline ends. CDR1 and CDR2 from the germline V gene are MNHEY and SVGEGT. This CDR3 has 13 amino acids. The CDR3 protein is CASSYSQGYEQFF. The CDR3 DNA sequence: TGTGCCAGCAGTTACTCCCAGGGCTATGAGCAGTTCTTC.

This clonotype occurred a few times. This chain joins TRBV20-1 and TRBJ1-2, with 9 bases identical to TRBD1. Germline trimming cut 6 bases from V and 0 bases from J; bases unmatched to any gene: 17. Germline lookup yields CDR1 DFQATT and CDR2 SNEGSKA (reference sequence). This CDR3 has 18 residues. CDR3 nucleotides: TGCAGTGCGGTACTGAATAGACAGGGGGACGAAGCTAACTATGGCTACACCTTC. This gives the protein CSAVLNRQGDEANYGYTF.

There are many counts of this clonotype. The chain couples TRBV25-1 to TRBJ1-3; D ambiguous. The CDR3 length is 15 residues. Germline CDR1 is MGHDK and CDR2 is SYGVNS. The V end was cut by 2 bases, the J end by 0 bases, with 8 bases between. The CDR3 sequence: CASSEDYYSGNTIYF. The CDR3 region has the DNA TGTGCCAGCAGTGAAGATTATTACTCTGGAAACACCATATATTTT.

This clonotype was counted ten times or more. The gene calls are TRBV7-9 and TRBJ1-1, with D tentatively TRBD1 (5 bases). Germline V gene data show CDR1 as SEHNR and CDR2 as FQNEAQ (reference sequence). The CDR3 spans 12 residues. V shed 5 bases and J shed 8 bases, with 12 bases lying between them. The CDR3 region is CASSEGWSEAFF. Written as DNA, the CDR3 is TGTGCCAGCAGCGAGGGGTGGTCGGAAGCTTTCTTT.

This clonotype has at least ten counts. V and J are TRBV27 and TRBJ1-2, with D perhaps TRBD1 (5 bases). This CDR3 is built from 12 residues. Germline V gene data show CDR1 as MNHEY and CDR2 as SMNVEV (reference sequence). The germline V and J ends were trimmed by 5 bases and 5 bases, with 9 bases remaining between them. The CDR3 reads CASSGAAYGYTF. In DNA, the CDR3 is TGTGCCAGCAGTGGGGCAGCGTATGGCTACACCTTC.

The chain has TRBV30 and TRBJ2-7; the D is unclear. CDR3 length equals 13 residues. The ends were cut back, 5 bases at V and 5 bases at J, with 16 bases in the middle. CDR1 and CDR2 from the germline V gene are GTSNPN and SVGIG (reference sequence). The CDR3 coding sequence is TGTGCCTGGGCTCGAGGTCAGGTCGACGAGCAGTACTTC. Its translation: CAWARGQVDEQYF.

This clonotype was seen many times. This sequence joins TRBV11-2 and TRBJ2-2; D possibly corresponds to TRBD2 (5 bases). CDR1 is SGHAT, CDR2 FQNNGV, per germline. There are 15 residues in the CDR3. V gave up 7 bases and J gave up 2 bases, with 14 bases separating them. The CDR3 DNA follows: TGTGCCAGCAACCACGCTGGGAGCAACACCGGGGAGCTGTTTTTT. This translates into CASNHAGSNTGELFF.

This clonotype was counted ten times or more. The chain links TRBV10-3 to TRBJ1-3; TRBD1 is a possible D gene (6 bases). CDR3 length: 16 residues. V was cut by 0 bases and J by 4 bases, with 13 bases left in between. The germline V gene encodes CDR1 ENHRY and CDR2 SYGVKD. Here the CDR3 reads CAISESWGAIGNTIYF. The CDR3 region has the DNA TGTGCCATCAGTGAGTCGTGGGGGGCGATCGGAAACACCATATATTTT.

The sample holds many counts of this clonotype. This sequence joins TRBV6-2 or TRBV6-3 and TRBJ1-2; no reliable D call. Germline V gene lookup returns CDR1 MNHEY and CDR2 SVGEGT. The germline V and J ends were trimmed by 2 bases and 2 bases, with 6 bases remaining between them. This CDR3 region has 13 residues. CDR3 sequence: CASSYRRNYGYTF. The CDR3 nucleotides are TGTGCCAGCAGTTACCGACGGAACTATGGCTACACCTTC.

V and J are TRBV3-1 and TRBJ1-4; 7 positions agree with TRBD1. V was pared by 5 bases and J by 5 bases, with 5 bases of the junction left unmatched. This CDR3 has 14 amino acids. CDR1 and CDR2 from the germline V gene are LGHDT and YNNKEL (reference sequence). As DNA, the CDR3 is TGTGCCAGCAGCGACAGGGTGGGGAATGAAAAACTGTTTTTT. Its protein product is CASSDRVGNEKLFF.